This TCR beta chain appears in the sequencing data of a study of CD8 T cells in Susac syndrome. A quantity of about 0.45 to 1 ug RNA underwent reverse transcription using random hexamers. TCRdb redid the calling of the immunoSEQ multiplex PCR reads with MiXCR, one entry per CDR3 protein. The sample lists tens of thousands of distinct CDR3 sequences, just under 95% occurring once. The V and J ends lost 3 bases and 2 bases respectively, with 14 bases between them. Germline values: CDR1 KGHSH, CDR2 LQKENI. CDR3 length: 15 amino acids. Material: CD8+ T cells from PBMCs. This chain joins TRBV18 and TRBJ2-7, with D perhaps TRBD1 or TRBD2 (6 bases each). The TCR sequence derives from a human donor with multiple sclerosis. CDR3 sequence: CASSPEGRGTYEQYF. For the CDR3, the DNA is TGTGCCAGCTCACCGGAGGGCAGGGGAACCTACGAGCAGTACTTC.